A single count supports the clone carrying this T cell receptor (beta chain). CDR1 is MGHDK, CDR2 SYGVNS, per germline. This CDR3 comprises 15 residues. With V trimmed by 0 bases and J by 4 bases, 4 bases remained unmatched. TCRdb's table, derived via immunoSEQ multiplex PCR, lists solely in-frame clones and lacks some. The profile shows about 92,000 clones, just over 90% of them singletons. This specimen belongs to a study of OX40 agonist ivuxolimab in advanced cancers. This TCR derives from an adult with an advanced solid tumor such as melanoma, head and neck, liver or kidney cancer. This chain links TRBV25-1 with TRBJ1-2; 8 bases agree with TRBD1. Sequenced here: CD4+ or CD8+ T cells sorted from blood, sampled in a trial of the OX40 agonist ivuxolimab. The CDR3 DNA reads as TGTGCCAGCAGTGAATATAACGACAGGGGCTATGGCTACACCTTC. As protein: CASSEYNDRGYGYTF.